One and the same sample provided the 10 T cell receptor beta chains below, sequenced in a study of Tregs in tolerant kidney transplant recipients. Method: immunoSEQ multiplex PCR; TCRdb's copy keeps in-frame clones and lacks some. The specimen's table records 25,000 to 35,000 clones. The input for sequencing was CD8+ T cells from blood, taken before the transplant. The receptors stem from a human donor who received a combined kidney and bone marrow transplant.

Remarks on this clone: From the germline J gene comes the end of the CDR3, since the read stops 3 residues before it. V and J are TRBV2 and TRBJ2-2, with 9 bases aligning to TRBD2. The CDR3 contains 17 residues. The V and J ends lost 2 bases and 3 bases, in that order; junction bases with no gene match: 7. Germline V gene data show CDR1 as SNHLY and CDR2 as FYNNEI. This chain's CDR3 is CASSERAGGPDTGELFF. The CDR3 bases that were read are TGTGCCAGCAGTGAAAGGGCGGGGGGGCCGGACACCGGGGAG.

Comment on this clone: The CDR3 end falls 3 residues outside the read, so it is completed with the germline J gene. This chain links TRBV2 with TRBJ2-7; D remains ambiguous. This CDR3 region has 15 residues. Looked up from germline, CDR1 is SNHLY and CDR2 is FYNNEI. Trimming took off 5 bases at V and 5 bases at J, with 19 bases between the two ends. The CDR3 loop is CASSPTEIPVHEQYF. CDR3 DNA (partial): TGTGCCAGCAGTCCTACAGAAATCCCGGTCCACGAG.

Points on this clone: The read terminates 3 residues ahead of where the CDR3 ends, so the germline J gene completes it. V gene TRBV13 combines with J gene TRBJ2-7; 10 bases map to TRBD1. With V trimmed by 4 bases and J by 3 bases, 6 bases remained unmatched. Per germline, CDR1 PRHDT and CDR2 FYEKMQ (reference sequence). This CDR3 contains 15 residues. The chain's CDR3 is CASSSPGTGVYEQYF. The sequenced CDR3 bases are TGTGCCAGCAGCTCCCCCGGGACAGGGGTCTACGAG.

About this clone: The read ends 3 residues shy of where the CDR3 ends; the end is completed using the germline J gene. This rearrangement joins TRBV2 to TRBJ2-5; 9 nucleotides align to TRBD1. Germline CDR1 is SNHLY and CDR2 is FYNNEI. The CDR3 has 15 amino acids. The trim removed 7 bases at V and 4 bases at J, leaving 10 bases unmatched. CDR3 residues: CASKHRDRVGETQYF. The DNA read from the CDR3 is TGTGCCAGCAAACACCGGGACAGGGTCGGAGAGACC. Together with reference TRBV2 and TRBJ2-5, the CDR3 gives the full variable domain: EPEVTQTPSHQVTQMGQEVILRCVPISNHLYFYWYRQILGQKVEFLVSFYNNEISEKSEIFDDQFSVERPDGSNFTLKIRSTKLEDSAMYFCASKHRDRVGETQYFGPGTRLLVL.

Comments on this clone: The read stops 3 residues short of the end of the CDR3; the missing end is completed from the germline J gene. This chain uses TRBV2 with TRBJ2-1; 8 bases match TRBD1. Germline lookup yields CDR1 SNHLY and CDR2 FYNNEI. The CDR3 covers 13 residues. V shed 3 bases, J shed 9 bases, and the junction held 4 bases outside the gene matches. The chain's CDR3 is CASSDRGLIEQFF. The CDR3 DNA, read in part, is TGTGCCAGCAGTGACAGGGGGCTTATTGAG.

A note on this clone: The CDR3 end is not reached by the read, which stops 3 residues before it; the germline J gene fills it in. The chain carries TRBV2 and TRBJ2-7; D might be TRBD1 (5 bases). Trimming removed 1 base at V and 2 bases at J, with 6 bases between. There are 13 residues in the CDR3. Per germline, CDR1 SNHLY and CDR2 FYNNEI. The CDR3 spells CASSEGGPYEQYF. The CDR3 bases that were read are TGTGCCAGCAGTGAAGGGGGCCCCTACGAG. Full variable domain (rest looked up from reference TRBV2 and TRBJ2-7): EPEVTQTPSHQVTQMGQEVILRCVPISNHLYFYWYRQILGQKVEFLVSFYNNEISEKSEIFDDQFSVERPDGSNFTLKIRSTKLEDSAMYFCASSEGGPYEQYFGPGTRLTVT.

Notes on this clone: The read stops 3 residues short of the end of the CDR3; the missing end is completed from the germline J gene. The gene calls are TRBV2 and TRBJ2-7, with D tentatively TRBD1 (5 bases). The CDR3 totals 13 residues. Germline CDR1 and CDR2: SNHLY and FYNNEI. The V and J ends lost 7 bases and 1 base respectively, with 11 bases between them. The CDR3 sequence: CASTKGESYEQYF. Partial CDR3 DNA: TGTGCCAGCACCAAAGGGGAATCCTACGAG.

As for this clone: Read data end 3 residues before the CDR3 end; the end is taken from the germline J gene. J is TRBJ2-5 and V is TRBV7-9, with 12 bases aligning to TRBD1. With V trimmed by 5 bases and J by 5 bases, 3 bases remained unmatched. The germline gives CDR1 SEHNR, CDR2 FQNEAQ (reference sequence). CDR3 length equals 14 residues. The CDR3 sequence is CASSGTGGWETQYF. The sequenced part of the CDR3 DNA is TGTGCCAGCAGCGGGACAGGGGGCTGGGAGACC. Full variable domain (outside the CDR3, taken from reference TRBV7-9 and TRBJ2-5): DTGVSQNPRHKITKRGQNVTFRCDPISEHNRLYWYRQTLGQGPEFLTYFQNEAQLEKSRLLSDRFSAERPKGSFSTLEIQRTEQGDSAMYLCASSGTGGWETQYFGPGTRLLVL.

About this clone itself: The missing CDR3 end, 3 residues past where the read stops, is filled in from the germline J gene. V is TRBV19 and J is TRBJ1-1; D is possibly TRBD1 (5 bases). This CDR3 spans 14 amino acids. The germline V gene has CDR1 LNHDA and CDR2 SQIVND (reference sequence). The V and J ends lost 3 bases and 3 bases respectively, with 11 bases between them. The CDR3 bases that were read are TGTGCCAGTAGTATCGGGGCGGGGTACACTGAA. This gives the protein CASSIGAGYTE. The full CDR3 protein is CASSIGAGYTEAFF.

Incomplete CDR3 DNA: TGTGCCAGTAGTATTGGACAGTTTTACTATGGC. Translated: CASSIGQFYYG. The complete CDR3 sequence is CASSIGQFYYGYTF. The chain recombines TRBV19 with TRBJ1-2; possible D gene TRBD1, 6 bases. Read coverage stops 3 residues before the CDR3 terminus; the germline J gene supplies the remainder. The V gene lost 3 bases and the J gene lost 3 bases, with 11 bases spanning the gap. This CDR3 has 14 amino acids. Germline assignment: CDR1 LNHDA and CDR2 SQIVND (reference sequence).